The 6 T cell receptor beta chains below all came from one sample that was sequenced in a study of human T cells and chemical hapten exposure. This sample's time point: patch test 2, 6 weeks after DPC sensitization. Indicated treatment: therapeutic diphenylcyclopropenone sensitization with weekly scalp DPC. TCRdb re-derived calls from the RACE reads in MiXCR, one entry per CDR3 protein. The profile shows approximately 89,000 distinct CDR3 sequences, about 6.6% of them singletons. The sequencing used whole blood, collected in connection with sensitization to the hapten diphenylcyclopropenone (DPC). Receptor source: a woman aged 25 to 39 with alopecia areata. Some clones in this sample may be carry-over from other donors' samples.

This clonotype was counted many times. CDR3 in amino acids: CASRGTGSYEQYF. CDR3 nucleotides: TGTGCCAGCAGGGGGACAGGCTCCTACGAGCAGTACTTC. V is TRBV12-3 or TRBV12-4 and J is TRBJ2-7; 8 bases line up with TRBD1. Germline trimming cut 6 bases from V and 0 bases from J; bases unmatched to any gene: 1. The CDR3 is 13 amino acids.

In this sample, this clonotype turned up many times. CDR3 residues: CASSLSGNQPQHF. CDR3 DNA: TGTGCCAGCAGTTTATCGGGGAATCAGCCCCAGCATTTT. The chain links TRBV12-3 or TRBV12-4 to TRBJ1-5; D call uncertain. The CDR3 totals 13 residues. Trimming left V 2 bases short and J 4 bases short, with 6 bases between.

This clonotype occurred a few times. A read error may explain this, as a much larger clone is one base away. The rearrangement links TRBV12-3 or TRBV12-4 to TRBJ1-1; TRBD1 agrees at 8 bases. The V and J ends lost 3 bases and 4 bases, in that order; junction bases with no gene match: 1. This CDR3 region has 13 residues. The CDR3 region is CASSFTGGTEAFF. DNA for the CDR3: TGTGCCAGCAGTTTCACAGGGGGCACTGAAGCTTTCTTT.

This clonotype was recorded at least ten times. The chain carries TRBV7-2 and TRBJ2-3, with TRBD2 matching over 8 bases. Trimming took 0 bases from V and 1 from J; bases not matched to a gene: 0. This CDR3 has 15 residues. The germline V gene has CDR1 SGHTA and CDR2 FQGNSA. Here the CDR3 DNA reads TGTGCCAGCAGCTTAGCGCGGGGGGGCACAGATACGCAGTATTTT. This encodes CASSLARGGTDTQYF.

With respect to this clonotype: A much larger clone lies one base from this, so it may be a read error. The genes are TRBV18 and TRBJ1-2; a weak D match, TRBD1 (5 bases). Germline V gives CDR1 KGHSH, CDR2 LQKENI. Between the trimmed V and J ends, which lost 1 base and 0 bases, there was a span of 18 bases. The CDR3 sequence is 18 residues long. The CDR3 reads CASSPRGATHATNYGYTF. DNA for the CDR3: TGTGCCAGCTCACCACGCGGGGCCACGCATGCCACTAACTATGGCTACACCTTC.

There are a few counts of this clonotype. The chain is built from TRBV5-1 and TRBJ1-1; D not certain. V lost 1 base and J 5 bases, leaving 12 bases between the germline ends. The germline CDR1 and CDR2 sequences are SGHRS and YFSETQ. The CDR3 sequence is 14 residues long. The CDR3 spells CASSLQRGGTEAFF. CDR3 DNA sequence: TGCGCCAGCAGCTTGCAGCGAGGAGGGACTGAAGCTTTCTTT.